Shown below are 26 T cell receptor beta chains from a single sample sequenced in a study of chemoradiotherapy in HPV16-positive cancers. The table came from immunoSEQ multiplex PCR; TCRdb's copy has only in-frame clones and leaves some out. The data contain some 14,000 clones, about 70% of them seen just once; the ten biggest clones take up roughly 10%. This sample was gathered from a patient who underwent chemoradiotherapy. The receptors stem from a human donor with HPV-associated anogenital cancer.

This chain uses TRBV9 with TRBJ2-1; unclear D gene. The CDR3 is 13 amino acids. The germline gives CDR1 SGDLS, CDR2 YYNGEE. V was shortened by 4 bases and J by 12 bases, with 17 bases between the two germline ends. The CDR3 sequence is CASSPQSTMMQFF. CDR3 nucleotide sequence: TGTGCCAGCAGCCCCCAGTCTACAATGATGCAGTTCTTC.

The CDR3, as DNA: TGTGCCAGCAGCTTAACTAGCGGGACCACAGATACGCAGTATTTT. Residues: CASSLTSGTTDTQYF. The rearrangement uses TRBV13 and TRBJ2-3; 10 nucleotides match TRBD2. Trimming took 2 bases from V and 2 from J; bases not matched to a gene: 1. The CDR3 extends over 15 amino acids. Per germline, CDR1 PRHDT and CDR2 FYEKMQ (reference sequence). Supplemented by reference TRBV13 and TRBJ2-3, the full variable domain reads AAGVIQSPRHLIKEKRETATLKCYPIPRHDTVYWYQQGPGQDPQFLISFYEKMQSDKGSIPDRFSAQQFSDYHSELNMSSLELGDSALYFCASSLTSGTTDTQYFGPGTRLTVL.

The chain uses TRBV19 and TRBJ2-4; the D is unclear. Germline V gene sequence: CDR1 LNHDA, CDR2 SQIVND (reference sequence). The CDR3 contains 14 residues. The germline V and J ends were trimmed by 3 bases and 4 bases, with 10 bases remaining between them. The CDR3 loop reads CASSINGKKNIQYF. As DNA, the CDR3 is TGTGCCAGTAGTATCAATGGGAAGAAAAACATTCAGTACTTC.

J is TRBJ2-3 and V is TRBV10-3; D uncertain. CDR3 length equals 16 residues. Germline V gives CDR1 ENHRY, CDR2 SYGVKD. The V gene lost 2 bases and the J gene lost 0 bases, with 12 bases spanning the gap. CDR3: CAISEPRSTSTDTQYF. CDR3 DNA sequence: TGTGCCATCAGTGAGCCCAGGAGTACTAGCACAGATACGCAGTATTTT.

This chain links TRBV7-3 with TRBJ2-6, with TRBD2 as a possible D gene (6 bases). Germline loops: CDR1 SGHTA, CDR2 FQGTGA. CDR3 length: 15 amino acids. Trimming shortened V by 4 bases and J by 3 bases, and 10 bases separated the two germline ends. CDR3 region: CASSSLAFGANVLTF. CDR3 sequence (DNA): TGTGCCAGCAGCTCGCTAGCGTTTGGGGCCAACGTCCTGACTTTC.

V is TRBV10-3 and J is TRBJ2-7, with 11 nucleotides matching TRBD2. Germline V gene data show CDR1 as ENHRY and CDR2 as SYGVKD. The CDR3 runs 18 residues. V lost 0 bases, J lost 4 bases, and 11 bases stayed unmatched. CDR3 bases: TGTGCCATCAGTGAGTCTACAGGGTCACTAGCGGGGGTATACGAGCAGTACTTC. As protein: CAISESTGSLAGVYEQYF.

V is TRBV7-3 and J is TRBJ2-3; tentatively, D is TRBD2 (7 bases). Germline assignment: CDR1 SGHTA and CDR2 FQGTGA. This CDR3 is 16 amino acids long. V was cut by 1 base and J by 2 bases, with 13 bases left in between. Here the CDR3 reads CASSLRGGAPTDTQYF. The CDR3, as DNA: TGTGCCAGCAGCTTAAGAGGGGGGGCCCCCACAGATACGCAGTATTTT.

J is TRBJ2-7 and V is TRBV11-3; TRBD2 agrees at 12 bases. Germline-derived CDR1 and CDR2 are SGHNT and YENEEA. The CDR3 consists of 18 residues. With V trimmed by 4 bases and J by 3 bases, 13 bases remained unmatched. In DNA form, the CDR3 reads TGTGCCAGCAGCTCCAGGACTAGCGGGAAACGGGGCCTCTACGAGCAGTACTTC. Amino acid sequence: CASSSRTSGKRGLYEQYF.

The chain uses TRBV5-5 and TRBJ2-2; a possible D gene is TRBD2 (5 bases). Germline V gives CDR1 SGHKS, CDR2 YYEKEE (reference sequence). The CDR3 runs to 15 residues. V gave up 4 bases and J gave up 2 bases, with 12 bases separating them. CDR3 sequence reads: CASSPLSGNTGELFF. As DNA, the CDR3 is TGTGCCAGCAGCCCCTTAAGCGGTAACACCGGGGAGCTGTTTTTT.

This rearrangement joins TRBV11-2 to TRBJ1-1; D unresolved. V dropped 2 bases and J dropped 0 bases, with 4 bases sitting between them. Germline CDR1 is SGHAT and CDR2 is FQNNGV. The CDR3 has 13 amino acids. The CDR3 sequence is CASSLSLNTEAFF. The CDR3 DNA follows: TGTGCCAGCAGCTTAAGCCTGAACACTGAAGCTTTCTTT.

The CDR3 loop is CASSISSRDYEQYF. In DNA form, the CDR3 reads TGTGCCAGTAGTATATCGTCGCGGGACTACGAGCAGTACTTC. This chain joins TRBV19 and TRBJ2-7; possibly TRBD2 for D (6 bases). Trimming took off 2 bases at V and 3 bases at J, with 11 bases between the two ends. From germline, CDR1 is LNHDA and CDR2 SQIVND (reference sequence). The CDR3 contains 14 residues.

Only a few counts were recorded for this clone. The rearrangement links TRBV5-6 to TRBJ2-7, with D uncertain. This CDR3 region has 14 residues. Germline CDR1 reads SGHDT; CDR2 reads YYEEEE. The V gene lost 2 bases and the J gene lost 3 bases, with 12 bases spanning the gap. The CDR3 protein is CASSFSGTIYEQYF. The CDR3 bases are TGTGCCAGCAGCTTTTCAGGAACTATCTACGAGCAGTACTTC.

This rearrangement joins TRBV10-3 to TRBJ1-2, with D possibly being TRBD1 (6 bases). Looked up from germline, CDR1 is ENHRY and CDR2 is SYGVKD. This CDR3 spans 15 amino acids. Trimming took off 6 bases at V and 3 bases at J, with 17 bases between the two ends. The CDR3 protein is CAIRREGGRDYGYTF. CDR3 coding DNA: TGTGCCATCAGACGAGAGGGGGGCCGAGACTATGGCTACACCTTC.

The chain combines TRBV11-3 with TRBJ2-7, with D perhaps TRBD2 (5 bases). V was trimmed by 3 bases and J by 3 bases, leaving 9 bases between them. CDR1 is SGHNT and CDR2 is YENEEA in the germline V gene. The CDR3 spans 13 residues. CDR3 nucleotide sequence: TGTGCCAGCAGCTTCGGGGAGATCTACGAGCAGTACTTC. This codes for CASSFGEIYEQYF.

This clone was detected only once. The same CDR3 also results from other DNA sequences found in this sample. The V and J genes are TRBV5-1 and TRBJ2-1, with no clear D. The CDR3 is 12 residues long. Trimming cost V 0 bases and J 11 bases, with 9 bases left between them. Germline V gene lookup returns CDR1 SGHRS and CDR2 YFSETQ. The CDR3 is CASSLEVGKQFF. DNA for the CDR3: TGCGCCAGCAGCTTGGAAGTAGGTAAGCAGTTCTTC.

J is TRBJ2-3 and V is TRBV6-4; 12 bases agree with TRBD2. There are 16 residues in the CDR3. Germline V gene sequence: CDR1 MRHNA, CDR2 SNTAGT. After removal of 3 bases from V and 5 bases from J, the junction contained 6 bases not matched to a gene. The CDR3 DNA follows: TGTGCCAGCAGTGAGGCCGCTAGCGGGAGGGGAGATACGCAGTATTTT. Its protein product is CASSEAASGRGDTQYF.

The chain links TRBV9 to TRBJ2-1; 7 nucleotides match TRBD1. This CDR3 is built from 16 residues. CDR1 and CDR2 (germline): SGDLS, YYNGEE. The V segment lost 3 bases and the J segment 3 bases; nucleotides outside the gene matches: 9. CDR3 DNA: TGTGCCAGCAGCGAATACCCCGGGACAGACTACAATGAGCAGTTCTTC. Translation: CASSEYPGTDYNEQFF.

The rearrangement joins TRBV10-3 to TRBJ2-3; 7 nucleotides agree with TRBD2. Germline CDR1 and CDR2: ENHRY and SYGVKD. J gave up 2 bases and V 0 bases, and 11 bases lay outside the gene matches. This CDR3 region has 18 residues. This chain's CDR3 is CAISESGLSGVLTDTQYF. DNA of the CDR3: TGTGCCATCAGTGAGTCTGGATTGAGCGGGGTTCTCACAGATACGCAGTATTTT.

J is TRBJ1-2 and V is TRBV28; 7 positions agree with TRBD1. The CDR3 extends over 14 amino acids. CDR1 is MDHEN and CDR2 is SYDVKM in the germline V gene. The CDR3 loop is CATLPPQGNYGYTF. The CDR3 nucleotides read TGTGCAACCCTACCCCCACAGGGGAATTATGGCTACACCTTC.

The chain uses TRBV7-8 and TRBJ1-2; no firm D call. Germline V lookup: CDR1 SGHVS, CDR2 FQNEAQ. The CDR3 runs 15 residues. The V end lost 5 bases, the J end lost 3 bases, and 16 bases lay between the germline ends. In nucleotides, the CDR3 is TGTGCCAGCAGCGCCCGCGTCGGGTACGACTATGGCTACACCTTC. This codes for CASSARVGYDYGYTF. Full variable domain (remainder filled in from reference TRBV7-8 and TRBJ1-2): GAGVSQSPRYKVAKRGQDVALRCDPISGHVSLFWYQQALGQGPEFLTYFQNEAQLDKSGLPSDRFFAERPEGSVSTLKIQRTQQEDSAVYLCASSARVGYDYGYTFGSGTRLTVV.

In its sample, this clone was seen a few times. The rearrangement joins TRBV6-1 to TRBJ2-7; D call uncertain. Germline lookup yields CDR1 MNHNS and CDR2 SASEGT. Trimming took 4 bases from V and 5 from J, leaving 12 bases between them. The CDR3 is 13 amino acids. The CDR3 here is CASSGLLEDEQYF. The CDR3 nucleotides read TGTGCCAGCAGTGGACTTTTAGAAGACGAGCAGTACTTC.

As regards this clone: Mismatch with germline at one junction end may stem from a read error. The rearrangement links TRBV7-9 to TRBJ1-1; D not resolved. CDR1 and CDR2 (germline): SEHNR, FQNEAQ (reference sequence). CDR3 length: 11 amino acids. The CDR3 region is CASSKGPADLF. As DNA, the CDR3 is TGTGCCAGCAGCAAAGGACCCGCTGATCTTTTC.

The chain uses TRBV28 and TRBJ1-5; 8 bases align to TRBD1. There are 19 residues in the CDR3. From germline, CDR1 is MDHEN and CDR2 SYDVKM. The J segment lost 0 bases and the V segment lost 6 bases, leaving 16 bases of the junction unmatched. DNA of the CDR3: TGTGCCAGCAGGCCCCTCTCCGGGACAGGATCTTATAGCAATCAGCCCCAGCATTTT. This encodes CASRPLSGTGSYSNQPQHF. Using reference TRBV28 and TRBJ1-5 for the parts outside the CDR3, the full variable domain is DVKVTQSSRYLVKRTGEKVFLECVQDMDHENMFWYRQDPGLGLRLIYFSYDVKMKEKGDIPEGYSVSREKKERFSLILESASTNQTSMYLCASRPLSGTGSYSNQPQHFGDGTRLSIL.

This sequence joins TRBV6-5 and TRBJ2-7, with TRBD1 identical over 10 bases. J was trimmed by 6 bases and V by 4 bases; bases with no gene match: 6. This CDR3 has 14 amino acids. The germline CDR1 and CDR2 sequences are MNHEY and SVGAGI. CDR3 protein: CASSSGTGVSEQYF. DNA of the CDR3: TGTGCCAGCAGTTCCGGGACAGGGGTGTCCGAGCAGTACTTC.

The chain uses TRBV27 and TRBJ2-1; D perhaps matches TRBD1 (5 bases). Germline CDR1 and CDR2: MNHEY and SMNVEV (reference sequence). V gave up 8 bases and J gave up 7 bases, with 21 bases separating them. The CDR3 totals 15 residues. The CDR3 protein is CASEKRGALANEQFF. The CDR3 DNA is TGTGCCAGCGAAAAACGTGGGGCCTTGGCGAATGAGCAGTTCTTC.

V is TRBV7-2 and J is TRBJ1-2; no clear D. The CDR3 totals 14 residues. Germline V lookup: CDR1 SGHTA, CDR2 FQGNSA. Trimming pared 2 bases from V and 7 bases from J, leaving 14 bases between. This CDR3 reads CASSLPPHGPGYTF. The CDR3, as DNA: TGTGCCAGCAGCTTACCGCCACATGGTCCTGGCTACACCTTC.